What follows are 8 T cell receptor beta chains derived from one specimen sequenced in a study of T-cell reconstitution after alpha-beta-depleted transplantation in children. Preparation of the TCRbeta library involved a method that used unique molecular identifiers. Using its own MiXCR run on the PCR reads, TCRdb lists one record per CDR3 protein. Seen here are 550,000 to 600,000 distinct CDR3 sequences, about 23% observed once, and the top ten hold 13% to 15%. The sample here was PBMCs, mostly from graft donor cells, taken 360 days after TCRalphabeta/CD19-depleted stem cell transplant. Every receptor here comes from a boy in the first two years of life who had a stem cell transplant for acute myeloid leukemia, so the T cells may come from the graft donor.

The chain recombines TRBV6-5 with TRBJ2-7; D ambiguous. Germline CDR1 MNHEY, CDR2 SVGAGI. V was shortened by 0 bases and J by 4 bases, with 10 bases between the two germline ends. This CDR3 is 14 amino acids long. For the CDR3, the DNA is TGTGCCAGCAGTTACTCGAAACTACTATACGAGCAGTACTTC. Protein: CASSYSKLLYEQYF.

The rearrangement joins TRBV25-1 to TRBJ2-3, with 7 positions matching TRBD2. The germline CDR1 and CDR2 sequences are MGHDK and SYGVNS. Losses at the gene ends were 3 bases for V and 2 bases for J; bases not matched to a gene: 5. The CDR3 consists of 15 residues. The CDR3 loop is CASSEGGQPTDTQYF. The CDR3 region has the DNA TGTGCCAGCAGTGAGGGAGGGCAACCCACAGATACGCAGTATTTT.

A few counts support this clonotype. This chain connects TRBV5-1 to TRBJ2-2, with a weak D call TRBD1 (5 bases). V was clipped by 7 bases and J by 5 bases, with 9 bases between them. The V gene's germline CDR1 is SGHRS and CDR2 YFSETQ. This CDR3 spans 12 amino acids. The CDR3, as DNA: TGCGCCAGCGGAAGGGGAACCGGGGAGCTGTTTTTT. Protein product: CASGRGTGELFF.

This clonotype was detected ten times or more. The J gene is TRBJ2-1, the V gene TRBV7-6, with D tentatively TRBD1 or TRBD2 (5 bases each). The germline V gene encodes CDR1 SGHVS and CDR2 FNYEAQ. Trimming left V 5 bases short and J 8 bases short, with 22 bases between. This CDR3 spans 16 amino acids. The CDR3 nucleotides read TGTGCCAGCAGCCGAAGGACTGCCGCCTTGGGGGATGAGCAGTTCTTC. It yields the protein CASSRRTAALGDEQFF.

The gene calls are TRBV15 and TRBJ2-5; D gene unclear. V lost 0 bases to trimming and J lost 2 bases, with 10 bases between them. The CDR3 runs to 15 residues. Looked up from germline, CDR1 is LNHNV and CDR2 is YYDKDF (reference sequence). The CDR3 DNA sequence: TGTGCCACCAGCAGAGAAGGGCAAGATCAAGAGACCCAGTACTTC. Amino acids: CATSREGQDQETQYF.

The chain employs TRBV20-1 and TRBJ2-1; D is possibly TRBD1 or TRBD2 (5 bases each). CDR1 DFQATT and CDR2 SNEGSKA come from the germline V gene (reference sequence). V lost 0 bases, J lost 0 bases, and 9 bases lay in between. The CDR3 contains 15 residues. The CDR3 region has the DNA TGCAGTGCTAGAGATCTGGGGGTCTCCTACAATGAGCAGTTCTTC. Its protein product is CSARDLGVSYNEQFF.

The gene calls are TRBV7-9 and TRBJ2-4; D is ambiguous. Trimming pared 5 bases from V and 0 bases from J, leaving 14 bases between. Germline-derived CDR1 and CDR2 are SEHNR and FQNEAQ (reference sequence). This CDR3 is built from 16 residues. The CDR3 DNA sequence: TGTGCCAGCAGCCGGCACTCAAGCCTAGCCAAAAACATTCAGTACTTC. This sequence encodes CASSRHSSLAKNIQYF.

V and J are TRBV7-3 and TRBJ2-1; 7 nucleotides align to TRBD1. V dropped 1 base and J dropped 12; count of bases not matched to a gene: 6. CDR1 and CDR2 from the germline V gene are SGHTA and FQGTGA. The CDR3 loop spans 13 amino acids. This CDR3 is CASSLKTGDGQFF. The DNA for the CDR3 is TGTGCCAGCAGCTTAAAAACAGGGGACGGGCAGTTCTTC.